The rows below give T cell receptor beta chains drawn from one sample of a study of T cells in Graves' hyperthyroidism and ophthalmopathy. MiXCR, run by TCRdb on the multiplex PCR reads, gives a single entry per CDR3 protein. Here the sample spans about 280,000 distinct CDR3 sequences, 25% to 30% being singletons. Input material: blood. The source of these receptors is a man between 35 and 55 years old with Graves' hyperthyroidism that later progressed to Graves' ophthalmopathy. Each CDR3 is given with its conserved first and last residue. A D gene is named only where the DNA matches it firmly. Clone size is given for some rows only: seen once, a few or many times, or a class if the clone is expanded.

DNA: TGTGCCACCAGTTCGGACGGAGACACCGGGGAGCTGTTTTTT
CDR3: CATSSDGDTGELFF
J: TRBJ2-2
size: .
D: .
V: TRBV24-1

DNA: TGCGCCAGCAGCTTGTTCGCGCCGGAAGAGACCCAGTACTTC
CDR3: CASSLFAPEETQYF
J: TRBJ2-5
size: many
D: .
V: TRBV5-1

DNA: TGTGCCAGCAGTCCTTCCCGGGACATCGTCGATCAGCCCCAGCATTTT
CDR3: CASSPSRDIVDQPQHF
J: TRBJ1-5
size: many
D: .
V: TRBV6-1

DNA: TGCAGTGCCCAGGGTGTCAATTCCTACGAGCAGTACTTC
CDR3: CSAQGVNSYEQYF
J: TRBJ2-7
size: many
D: .
V: TRBV20-1

DNA: TGTGCCAGCCGACGGACTAGCGGACAGTACTTC
CDR3: CASRRTSGQYF
J: TRBJ2-7
size: .
D: TRBD2
V: TRBV2

DNA: TGCAGTGCTAGAGACCTTACATCGAACACTGAAGCTTTCTTT
CDR3: CSARDLTSNTEAFF
J: TRBJ1-1
size: .
D: .
V: TRBV20-1

DNA: TGCGCCAGCAGCCAAGAGGGCTACGGTGCAACAAGTTCCCAAGAGACCCAGTACTTC
CDR3: CASSQEGYGATSSQETQYF
J: TRBJ2-5
size: many
D: .
V: TRBV4-1

DNA: TGTGCCAGCAGTTACGACGACAGGGGGTACGAGCAGTACTTC
CDR3: CASSYDDRGYEQYF
J: TRBJ2-7
size: .
D: TRBD1
V: TRBV6-2/TRBV6-3

DNA: TGCGCCAGCAGCCAGCCCACTAGCGGCTCCTACGAGCAGTACTTC
CDR3: CASSQPTSGSYEQYF
J: TRBJ2-7
size: .
D: TRBD2
V: TRBV4-1

DNA: TGTGCCAGCAATTCCCCGGCTAGCGGGGCCTACGAGCAGTACTTC
CDR3: CASNSPASGAYEQYF
J: TRBJ2-7
size: many
D: TRBD2
V: TRBV28

DNA: TGTGCCAGCAGCGGCCGGGACCTCATCGGCTACACCTTC
CDR3: CASSGRDLIGYTF
J: TRBJ1-2
size: many
D: .
V: TRBV9

DNA: TGTGCCAGCAGGCAGGGGGATAATTCACCCCTCCACTTT
CDR3: CASRQGDNSPLHF
J: TRBJ1-6
size: .
D: TRBD1
V: TRBV6-2/TRBV6-3

DNA: TGTGCCAGCAGTCGGGACAGGGGGGGCACCGGGGAGCTGTTTTTT
CDR3: CASSRDRGGTGELFF
J: TRBJ2-2
size: .
D: TRBD1
V: TRBV2

DNA: TGTGCCAGCAGACCCGGTGTAGCGGGAGTTCGGTCCTACGAGCAGTACTTC
CDR3: CASRPGVAGVRSYEQYF
J: TRBJ2-7
size: few
D: TRBD2
V: TRBV6-2/TRBV6-3

DNA: TGTGCCAGCAGTTTCTCCGGGGAGGGCTACGAGCAGTACTTC
CDR3: CASSFSGEGYEQYF
J: TRBJ2-7
size: .
D: TRBD2
V: TRBV12-3/TRBV12-4